Detailed here is one TCR beta chain. Method: immunoSEQ multiplex PCR; TCRdb's copy keeps in-frame clones and lacks some. The sample has about 93,000 clones, about nine tenths seen once. Germline assignment: CDR1 SGDLS and CDR2 YYNGEE. Trimming pared 4 bases from V and 0 bases from J, leaving 10 bases between. The CDR3 extends over 14 amino acids. This specimen belongs to a study of T cell changes during pregnancy in multiple sclerosis. The specimen comprised peripheral blood, sampled after pregnancy. This clonotype was sampled from a female donor in good health, enrolled as a control in a pregnancy study. The chain recombines TRBV9 with TRBJ1-1; no clear D. The CDR3 protein is CASSPRDMNTEAFF. As DNA, the CDR3 is TGTGCCAGCAGCCCACGGGATATGAACACTGAAGCTTTCTTT.